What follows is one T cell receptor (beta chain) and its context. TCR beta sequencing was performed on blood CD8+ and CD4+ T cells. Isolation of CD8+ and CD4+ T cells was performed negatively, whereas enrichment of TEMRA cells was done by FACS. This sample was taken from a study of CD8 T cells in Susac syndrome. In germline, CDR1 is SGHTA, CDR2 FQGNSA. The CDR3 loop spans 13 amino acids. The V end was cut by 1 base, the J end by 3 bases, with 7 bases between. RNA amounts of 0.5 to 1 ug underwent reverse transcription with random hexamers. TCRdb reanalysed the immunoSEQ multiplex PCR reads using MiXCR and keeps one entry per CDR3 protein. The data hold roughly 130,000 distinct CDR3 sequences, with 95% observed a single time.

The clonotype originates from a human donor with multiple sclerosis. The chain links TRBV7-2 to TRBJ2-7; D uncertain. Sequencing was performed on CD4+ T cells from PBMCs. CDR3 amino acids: CASSLGGHYEQYF. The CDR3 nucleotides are TGTGCCAGCAGCTTAGGGGGTCACTACGAGCAGTACTTC.